This T cell receptor beta chain emerged from a study of blood T cell repertoires in COVID-19. About the research overall: Both acute and convalescent COVID-19 samples were obtained from the United States, Italy and Spain. In each case, the material was cDNA or gDNA derived from T cells, B-cell-depleted T cells, or PBMCs.

The CDR3 is 15 residues long. In germline, CDR1 is SGHAT, CDR2 FQNNGV. The V and J ends lost 0 bases and 4 bases respectively, with 9 bases between them. Clones were sequenced by immunoSEQ multiplex PCR, and TCRdb holds only the in-frame ones, with some missing. Found here are about 380,000 clones, more than 75% of them singletons; the top ten hold 1.2%. Participant ages covered about 18 to 90 years across 25 or so US areas. Clinical histories supplied by participants themselves formed the basis of cohort assignment. Sequencing was done on a sample of PBMCs or T cells enriched from blood (not recorded which). This chain links TRBV11-2 with TRBJ1-4; no definite D call. The source is a woman younger than 30 who had recovered from COVID-19. CDR3 DNA sequence: TGTGCCAGCAGCTTAGAGCAGGAACGTAATGAAAAACTGTTTTTT. The encoded protein is CASSLEQERNEKLFF.